The 12 T cell receptor beta chains below all came from one sample that was sequenced in a study of blood T cells in healthy people across ages. It was with a sample-barcoded 5' primer and a J-beta primer mix that a second PCR of roughly 7 to 12 cycles was run. TCRdb reprocessed the 5' RACE reads with MiXCR, giving one entry per CDR3 protein. The sample lists about 830,000 distinct CDR3 sequences; approximately 65% were seen once. The sample comprised blood. These receptors were obtained from a man aged 30-40 years in good health.

The chain couples TRBV9 to TRBJ1-2; D gene uncertain. The germline V and J ends were trimmed by 3 bases and 5 bases, with 17 bases remaining between them. The germline V gene encodes CDR1 SGDLS and CDR2 YYNGEE. The CDR3 runs to 15 residues. CDR3 bases: TGTGCCAGCAGCGCCCAACCGGACGAGGTATATGGCTACACCTTC. Translating it yields CASSAQPDEVYGYTF.

Written as DNA, the CDR3 is TGTGCCAGCAGTCCGACACTCGGAGAGCAGTTCTTC. It specifies CASSPTLGEQFF. The rearrangement joins TRBV27 to TRBJ2-1; D gene ambiguous. The length of the CDR3 is 12 residues. Trimming left V 5 bases short and J 10 bases short, with 12 bases between. Germline CDR1 reads MNHEY; CDR2 reads SMNVEV (reference sequence).

The chain links TRBV28 to TRBJ1-2; TRBD1 is a possible D gene (6 bases). The CDR3 totals 12 residues. Trimming left V 5 bases short and J 9 bases short, with 13 bases between. Germline V gene data show CDR1 as MDHEN and CDR2 as SYDVKM. CDR3 bases: TGTGCCAGCAGTACCTACAGGGAACGCTACACCTTC. Amino acid sequence: CASSTYRERYTF.

This clonotype was seen only a few times. The chain couples TRBV3-1 to TRBJ2-7; D gene ambiguous. Per germline, CDR1 LGHDT and CDR2 YNNKEL (reference sequence). The CDR3 runs to 14 residues. Deletions cut 0 bases from V and 1 base from J, with 7 bases between. The CDR3 here is CASSQDVGSYEQYF. The CDR3 region has the DNA TGTGCCAGCAGCCAAGATGTTGGGTCCTACGAGCAGTACTTC.

The chain joins TRBV20-1 to TRBJ2-5; TRBD2 aligns across 10 bases. Trimming at V came to 5 bases and at J to 5 bases, leaving 11 bases not matched to a gene. The CDR3 has 15 residues. CDR1 is DFQATT, CDR2 SNEGSKA, per germline (reference sequence). This CDR3 reads CSAFFLAGAGETQYF. CDR3 nucleotides: TGCAGTGCTTTCTTCCTAGCGGGGGCAGGGGAGACCCAGTACTTC.

The chain employs TRBV4-3 and TRBJ2-4; D is possibly TRBD1 (5 bases). This CDR3 has 16 amino acids. Trimming stripped 0 bases from V and 7 bases from J, with 16 bases between. Germline CDR1 and CDR2: LGHNA and YSLEER. As DNA, the CDR3 is TGCGCCAGCAGCCAAGAAGGGCCACCAGGGCGGAACATTCAGTACTTC. Its translation is CASSQEGPPGRNIQYF.

The rearrangement joins TRBV6-2 or TRBV6-3 to TRBJ1-2; D is undetermined. From germline, CDR1 is MNHEY and CDR2 SVGEGT. V dropped 8 bases and J dropped 5 bases, with 15 bases sitting between them. The CDR3 spans 13 residues. The DNA for the CDR3 is TGTGCCAGCCTCGGTCGTTTTTTGTATGGCTACACCTTC. It is translated as CASLGRFLYGYTF.

This rearrangement joins TRBV20-1 to TRBJ2-1; tentatively, D is TRBD1 (7 bases). V lost 7 bases and J 1 base, leaving 26 bases between the germline ends. This CDR3 has 18 residues. Germline V CDR1 and CDR2: DFQATT, SNEGSKA (reference sequence). The CDR3 nucleotides read TGCAGTGTTAGGGGGGAGACAGGGCAGTTGTTGTCCTACAATGAGCAGTTCTTC. It yields the protein CSVRGETGQLLSYNEQFF.

The chain carries TRBV7-2 and TRBJ1-2; tentative D call: TRBD1 (6 bases). The CDR3 extends over 14 amino acids. The germline V gene has CDR1 SGHTA and CDR2 FQGNSA. V lost 3 bases to trimming and J lost 0 bases, with 8 bases between them. CDR3 loop: CASSFPGANYGYTF. The CDR3 bases are TGTGCCAGCAGCTTCCCAGGGGCTAACTATGGCTACACCTTC. The whole variable domain, remainder taken from reference TRBV7-2 and TRBJ1-2, is GAGVSQSPSNKVTEKGKDVELRCDPISGHTALYWYRQSLGQGLEFLIYFQGNSAPDKSGLPSDRFSAERTGGSVSTLTIQRTQQEDSAVYLCASSFPGANYGYTFGSGTRLTVV.

The chain is built from TRBV2 and TRBJ2-7; 8 nucleotides line up with TRBD1. The trim removed 4 bases at V and 2 bases at J, leaving 10 bases unmatched. The CDR3 contains 16 residues. Germline V lookup: CDR1 SNHLY, CDR2 FYNNEI. The CDR3 region has the DNA TGTGCCAGCAGTGCCCTCGGGACAGGTAGCACCTACGAGCAGTACTTC. Amino acid sequence: CASSALGTGSTYEQYF. The variable domain in full, with the rest retrieved from reference TRBV2 and TRBJ2-7, is EPEVTQTPSHQVTQMGQEVILRCVPISNHLYFYWYRQILGQKVEFLVSFYNNEISEKSEIFDDQFSVERPDGSNFTLKIRSTKLEDSAMYFCASSALGTGSTYEQYFGPGTRLTVT.

V usage is TRBV5-1 and J usage is TRBJ2-7; D is uncertain. The CDR3 totals 17 residues. Per germline, CDR1 SGHRS and CDR2 YFSETQ. V was cut by 0 bases and J by 0 bases, with 16 bases left in between. CDR3 DNA sequence: TGCGCCAGCAGCTTGGAAGTCCTGGGTACGTACTCCTACGAGCAGTACTTC. This sequence encodes CASSLEVLGTYSYEQYF.

J is TRBJ1-1 and V is TRBV3-1; 7 bases map to TRBD1. With 1 base clipped from V and 7 bases from J, the junction kept 6 bases outside the gene matches. This CDR3 is 14 amino acids long. Germline assignment: CDR1 LGHDT and CDR2 YNNKEL (reference sequence). CDR3 sequence (DNA): TGTGCCAGCAGCCAAGGCAGGGGGTTCAGTGAAGCTTTCTTT. As protein: CASSQGRGFSEAFF. The full variable domain, its missing parts supplied by reference TRBV3-1 and TRBJ1-1, is DTAVSQTPKYLVTQMGNDKSIKCEQNLGHDTMYWYKQDSKKFLKIMFSYNNKELIINETVPNRFSPKSPDKAHLNLHINSLELGDSAVYFCASSQGRGFSEAFFGQGTRLTVV.